Shown below are 5 T cell receptor beta chains from a single sample sequenced in a study of T cell changes during pregnancy in multiple sclerosis. Only in-frame clones appear in the TCRdb table, and some are missing; sequencing was by immunoSEQ multiplex PCR. The sample includes around 100,000 clones, roughly nine tenths of them seen just once. Sequenced here: peripheral blood, sampled after pregnancy. These receptors were collected from a female donor with multiple sclerosis, enrolled in a pregnancy study.

This chain connects TRBV7-6 to TRBJ2-1; D is ambiguous. The CDR3 is 17 amino acids. The germline V and J ends were trimmed by 0 bases and 0 bases, with 12 bases remaining between them. CDR1 and CDR2 (germline): SGHVS, FNYEAQ. In nucleotides, the CDR3 is TGTGCCAGCAGCTTAGCCTATAGTATTAGCTCCTACAATGAGCAGTTCTTC. Translating gives CASSLAYSISSYNEQFF.

The V gene is TRBV13, the J gene TRBJ2-7; no firm D call. Germline V gene data show CDR1 as PRHDT and CDR2 as FYEKMQ (reference sequence). CDR3 length: 12 amino acids. Trimming stripped 5 bases from V and 0 bases from J, with 5 bases between. This CDR3 reads CASSTSSYEQYF. CDR3 bases: TGTGCCAGCAGCACGAGCTCCTACGAGCAGTACTTC.

In nucleotides, the CDR3 is TGTGCCAGCAGGTTCAGGGAGAACACTGAAGCTTTCTTT. It is translated as CASRFRENTEAFF. V gene TRBV27 combines with J gene TRBJ1-1; possible D gene TRBD1, 5 bases. This CDR3 comprises 13 residues. Germline V gene lookup returns CDR1 MNHEY and CDR2 SMNVEV (reference sequence). V was cut by 6 bases and J by 1 base, with 9 bases left in between.

The chain couples TRBV14 to TRBJ2-1; the D gene is possibly TRBD2 (6 bases). Germline V gene sequence: CDR1 SGHDN, CDR2 FVKESK. The CDR3 loop spans 14 amino acids. V was shortened by 0 bases and J by 10 bases, with 13 bases between the two germline ends. CDR3 DNA: TGTGCCAGCAGCCAAGATCTAGCGTTACGAGAGCAGTTCTTC. It codes for CASSQDLALREQFF.

The chain carries TRBV29-1 and TRBJ2-1; D remains ambiguous. Germline loops: CDR1 SQVTM, CDR2 ANQGSEA. Between the trimmed V and J ends, which lost 7 bases and 1 base, there was a span of 8 bases. The CDR3 is made up of 12 amino acids. The CDR3 loop is CSARQSYNEQFF. CDR3 bases: TGCAGCGCGCGACAATCCTACAATGAGCAGTTCTTC.